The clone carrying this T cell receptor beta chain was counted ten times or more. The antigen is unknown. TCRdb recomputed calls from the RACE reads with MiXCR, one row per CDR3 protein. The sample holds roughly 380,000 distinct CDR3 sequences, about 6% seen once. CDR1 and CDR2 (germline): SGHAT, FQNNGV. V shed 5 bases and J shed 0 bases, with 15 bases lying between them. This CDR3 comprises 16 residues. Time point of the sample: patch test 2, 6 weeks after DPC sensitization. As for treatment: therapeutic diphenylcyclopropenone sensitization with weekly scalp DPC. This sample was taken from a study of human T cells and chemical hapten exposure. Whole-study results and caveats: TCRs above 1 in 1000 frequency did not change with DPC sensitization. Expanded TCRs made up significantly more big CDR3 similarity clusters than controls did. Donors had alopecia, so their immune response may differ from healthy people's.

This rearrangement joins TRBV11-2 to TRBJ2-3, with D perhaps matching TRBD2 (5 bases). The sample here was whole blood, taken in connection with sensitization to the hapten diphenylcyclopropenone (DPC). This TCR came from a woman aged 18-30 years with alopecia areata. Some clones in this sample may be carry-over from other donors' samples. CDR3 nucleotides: TGTGCCAGCAGCCTCGGCCGGGGTACGAGCACAGATACGCAGTATTTT. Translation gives CASSLGRGTSTDTQYF. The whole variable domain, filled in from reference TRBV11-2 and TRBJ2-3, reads EAGVAQSPRYKIIEKRQSVAFWCNPISGHATLYWYQQILGQGPKLLIQFQNNGVVDDSQLPKDRFSAERLKGVDSTLKIQPAKLEDSAVYLCASSLGRGTSTDTQYFGPGTRLTVL.